These T cell receptor beta chains were read from a single sample in a study of blood T cell repertoires in COVID-19. Clones were sequenced by immunoSEQ multiplex PCR, and TCRdb holds only the in-frame ones, with some missing. This table has roughly 300,000 clones, 92% appearing once. Sequenced material: PBMCs or T cells enriched from blood (not recorded which). The source is a woman in her 30s who had recovered from COVID-19. CDR3s include the opening cysteine and the closing phenylalanine or tryptophan.

v_gene: TRBV5-1
j_gene: TRBJ2-5
CDR3aa: CASRRSGSWQETQYF

v_gene: TRBV7-2
j_gene: TRBJ2-1
CDR3aa: CASRRLAGPNEQFF

v_gene: TRBV10-3
j_gene: TRBJ2-7
CDR3aa: CAIRTAAPVYEQYF

v_gene: TRBV6-5
j_gene: TRBJ2-3
CDR3aa: CASSYTSPSRDTQYF

v_gene: TRBV27
j_gene: TRBJ2-5
CDR3aa: CASSLTWRVGETQYF

v_gene: TRBV9
j_gene: TRBJ2-1
CDR3aa: CASSVAPGTSDNEQFF

v_gene: TRBV4-3
j_gene: TRBJ2-7
CDR3aa: CASSRRLAGGPGEQYF

v_gene: TRBV28
j_gene: TRBJ2-7
CDR3aa: CASSSGGRTSYEQYF

v_gene: TRBV30
j_gene: TRBJ1-1
CDR3aa: CAWSVLRNTEAFF

v_gene: TRBV10-3
j_gene: TRBJ1-5
CDR3aa: CAIRREGNQPQHF

v_gene: TRBV24-1
j_gene: TRBJ1-2
CDR3aa: CATWDSKYGYTF

v_gene: TRBV3-1/TRBV3-2
j_gene: TRBJ2-7
CDR3aa: CASSPQGPREQYF

v_gene: TRBV5-1
j_gene: TRBJ1-2
CDR3aa: CASSSMTGNYGYTF

v_gene: TRBV28
j_gene: TRBJ1-2
CDR3aa: CASSLGGEGGYTF

v_gene: TRBV28
j_gene: TRBJ2-1
CDR3aa: CASSSYTSGRPPSYNEQFF

v_gene: TRBV7-2
j_gene: TRBJ2-1
CDR3aa: CASSLFLLVTYNEQFF